The sequence of this TCR beta chain was determined in a study of identifying expanded T cells in peripheral blood. Germline V gives CDR1 LNHDA, CDR2 SQIVND (reference sequence). V lost 4 bases, J lost 8 bases, and 8 bases stayed unmatched. The CDR3 has 14 amino acids. Study-level results: Clone count variance between roughly 2-week samples rose with total template count. Over approximately two and four weeks, about 15 and 18 clones changed, versus more than 1 between replicates.

The method was immunoSEQ multiplex PCR; TCRdb's version includes in-frame clones alone and lacks a portion of them. Seen here are 85,000 to 100,000 clones, roughly 88% observed once, and the top ten hold approximately 4%. Collection occurred without any documented infections or immune events in donors. Details on this clone: Its antigen is as yet unknown.

The source is a person aged 18 to 70 in good health. The material sequenced was blood. V is TRBV19 and J is TRBJ2-1; TRBD1 agrees at 7 bases. The CDR3, as DNA: TGTGCCAGTAGTACAGGGGGTGGCGGCGATGAGCAGTTCTTC. Its translation: CASSTGGGGDEQFF. Based on the CDR3 plus reference TRBV19 and TRBJ2-1, the full variable domain is DGGITQSPKYLFRKEGQNVTLSCEQNLNHDAMYWYRQDPGQGLRLIYYSQIVNDFQKGDIAEGYSVSREKKESFPLTVTSAQKNPTAFYLCASSTGGGGDEQFFGPGTRLTVL.